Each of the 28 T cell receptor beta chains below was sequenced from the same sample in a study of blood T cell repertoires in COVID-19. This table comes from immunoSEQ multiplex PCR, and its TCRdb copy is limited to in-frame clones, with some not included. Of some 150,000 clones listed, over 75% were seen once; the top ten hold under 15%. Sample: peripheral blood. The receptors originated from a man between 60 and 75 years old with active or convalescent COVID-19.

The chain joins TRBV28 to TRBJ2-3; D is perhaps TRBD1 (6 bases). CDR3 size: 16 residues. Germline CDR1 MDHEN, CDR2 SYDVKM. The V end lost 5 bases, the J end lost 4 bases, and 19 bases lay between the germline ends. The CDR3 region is CASSPQSGASADTQYF. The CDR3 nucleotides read TGTGCCAGCAGTCCCCAATCAGGGGCCTCCGCAGATACGCAGTATTTT.

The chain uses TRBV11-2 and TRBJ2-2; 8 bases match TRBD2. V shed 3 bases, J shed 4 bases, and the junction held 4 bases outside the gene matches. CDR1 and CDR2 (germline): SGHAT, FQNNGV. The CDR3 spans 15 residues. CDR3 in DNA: TGTGCCAGCAGCTTTGCTAGCGGGTTCACCGGGGAGCTGTTTTTT. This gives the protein CASSFASGFTGELFF. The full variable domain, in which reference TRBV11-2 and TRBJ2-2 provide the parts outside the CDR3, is EAGVAQSPRYKIIEKRQSVAFWCNPISGHATLYWYQQILGQGPKLLIQFQNNGVVDDSQLPKDRFSAERLKGVDSTLKIQPAKLEDSAVYLCASSFASGFTGELFFGEGSRLTVL.

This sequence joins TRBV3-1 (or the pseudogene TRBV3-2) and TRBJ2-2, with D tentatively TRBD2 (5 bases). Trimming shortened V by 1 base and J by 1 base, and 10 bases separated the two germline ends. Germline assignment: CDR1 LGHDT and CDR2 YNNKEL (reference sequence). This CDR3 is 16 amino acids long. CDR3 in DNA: TGTGCCAGCAGCCAAGTTCTGAGGGAGAACACCGGGGAGCTGTTTTTT. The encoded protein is CASSQVLRENTGELFF.

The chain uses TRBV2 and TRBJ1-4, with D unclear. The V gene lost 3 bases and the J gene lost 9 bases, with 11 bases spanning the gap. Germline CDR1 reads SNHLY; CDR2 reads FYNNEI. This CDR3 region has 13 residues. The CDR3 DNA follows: TGTGCCAGCAGTGAGGTACTTCAAAAAAAACTGTTTTTT. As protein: CASSEVLQKKLFF.

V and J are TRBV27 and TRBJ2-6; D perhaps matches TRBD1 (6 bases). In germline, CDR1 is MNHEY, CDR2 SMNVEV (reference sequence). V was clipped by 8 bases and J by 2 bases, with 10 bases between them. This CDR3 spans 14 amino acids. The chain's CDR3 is CASAPGAGANVLTF. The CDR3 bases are TGTGCCAGCGCCCCAGGGGCTGGGGCCAACGTCCTGACTTTC.

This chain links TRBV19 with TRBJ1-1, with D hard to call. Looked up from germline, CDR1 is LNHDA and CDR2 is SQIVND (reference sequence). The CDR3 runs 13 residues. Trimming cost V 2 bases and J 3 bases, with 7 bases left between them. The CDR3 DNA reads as TGTGCCAGTAGTATAAGAGTTCACACTGAAGCTTTCTTT. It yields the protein CASSIRVHTEAFF.

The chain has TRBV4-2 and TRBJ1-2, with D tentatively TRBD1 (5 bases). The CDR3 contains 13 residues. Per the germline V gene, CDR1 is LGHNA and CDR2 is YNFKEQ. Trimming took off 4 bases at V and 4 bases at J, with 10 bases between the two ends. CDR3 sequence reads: CASSPGECYGYTF. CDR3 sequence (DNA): TGTGCCAGCAGCCCGGGGGAGTGCTATGGCTACACCTTC.

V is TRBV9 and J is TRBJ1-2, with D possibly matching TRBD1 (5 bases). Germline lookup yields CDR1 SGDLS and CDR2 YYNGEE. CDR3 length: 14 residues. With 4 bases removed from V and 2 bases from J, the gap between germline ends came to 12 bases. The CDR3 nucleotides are TGTGCCAGCAGCAGGGGTGAATTGAACTATGGCTACACCTTC. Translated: CASSRGELNYGYTF.

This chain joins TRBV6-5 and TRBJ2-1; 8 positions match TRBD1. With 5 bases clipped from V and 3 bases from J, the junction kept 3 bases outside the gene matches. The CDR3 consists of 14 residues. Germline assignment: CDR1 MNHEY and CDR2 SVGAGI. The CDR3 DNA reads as TGTGCCAGCAGTCGGACAGGGCTCTACAATGAGCAGTTCTTC. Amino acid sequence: CASSRTGLYNEQFF.

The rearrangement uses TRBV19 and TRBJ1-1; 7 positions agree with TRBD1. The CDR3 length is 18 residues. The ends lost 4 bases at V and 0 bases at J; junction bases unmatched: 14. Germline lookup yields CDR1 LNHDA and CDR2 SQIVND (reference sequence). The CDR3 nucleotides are TGTGCCAGTAGTACTTCACCGGGACAGAGATACATGAACACTGAAGCTTTCTTT. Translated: CASSTSPGQRYMNTEAFF.

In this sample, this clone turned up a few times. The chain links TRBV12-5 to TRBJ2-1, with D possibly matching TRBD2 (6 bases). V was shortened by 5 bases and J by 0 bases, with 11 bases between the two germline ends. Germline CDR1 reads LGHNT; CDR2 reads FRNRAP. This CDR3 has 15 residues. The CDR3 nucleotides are TGTGCTAGTGGTCTCCGGGGGAGCTCCTACAATGAGCAGTTCTTC. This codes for CASGLRGSSYNEQFF.

This CDR3 reads CASNPTGSLSGNTIYF. CDR3 nucleotides: TGTGCCAGCAACCCTACAGGGTCTCTCTCTGGAAACACCATATATTTT. The gene calls are TRBV9 and TRBJ1-3, with a possible D match to TRBD1 (6 bases). Per germline, CDR1 SGDLS and CDR2 YYNGEE. CDR3 size: 16 residues. Trimming pared 6 bases from V and 0 bases from J, leaving 16 bases between.

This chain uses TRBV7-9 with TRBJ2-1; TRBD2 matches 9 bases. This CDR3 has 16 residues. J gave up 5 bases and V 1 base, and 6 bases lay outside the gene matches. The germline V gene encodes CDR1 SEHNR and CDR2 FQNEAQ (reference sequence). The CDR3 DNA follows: TGTGCCAGCAGCTTAGATTGGGCGGGAGGGGACAATGAGCAGTTCTTC. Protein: CASSLDWAGGDNEQFF.

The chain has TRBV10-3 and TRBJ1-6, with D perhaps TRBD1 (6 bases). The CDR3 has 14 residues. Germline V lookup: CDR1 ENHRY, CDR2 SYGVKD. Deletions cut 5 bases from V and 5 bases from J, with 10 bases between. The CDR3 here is CAISRGGNNSPLHF. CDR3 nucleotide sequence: TGTGCCATCAGTAGGGGGGGAAATAATTCACCCCTCCACTTT.

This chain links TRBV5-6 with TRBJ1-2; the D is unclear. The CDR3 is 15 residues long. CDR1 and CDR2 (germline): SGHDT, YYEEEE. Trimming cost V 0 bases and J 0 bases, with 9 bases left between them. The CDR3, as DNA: TGTGCCAGCAGCTTGGGATTTTCAGCTAACTATGGCTACACCTTC. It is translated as CASSLGFSANYGYTF.

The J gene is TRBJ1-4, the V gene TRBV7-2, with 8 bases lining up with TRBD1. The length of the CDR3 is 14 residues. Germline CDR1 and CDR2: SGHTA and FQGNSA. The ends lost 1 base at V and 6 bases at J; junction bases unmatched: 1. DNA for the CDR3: TGTGCCAGCAGCTTAGGGACAGGGTATGAAAAACTGTTTTTT. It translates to CASSLGTGYEKLFF.

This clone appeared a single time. This chain's CDR3 is CASSPTGERSNQPQHF. DNA for the CDR3: TGTGCCAGCAGCCCAACCGGAGAAAGGAGCAATCAGCCCCAGCATTTT. The chain employs TRBV3-1 (or the pseudogene TRBV3-2) and TRBJ1-5; D is unresolved. This CDR3 has 16 residues. V was pared by 4 bases and J by 1 base, with 14 bases between. Germline CDR1 is LGHDT and CDR2 is YNNKEL (reference sequence).

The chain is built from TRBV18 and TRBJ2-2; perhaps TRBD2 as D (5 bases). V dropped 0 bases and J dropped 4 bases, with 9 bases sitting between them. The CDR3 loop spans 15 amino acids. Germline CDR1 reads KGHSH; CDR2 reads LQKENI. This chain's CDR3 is CASSPPNRGTGELFF. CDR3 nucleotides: TGTGCCAGCTCACCACCAAACCGGGGCACCGGGGAGCTGTTTTTT.

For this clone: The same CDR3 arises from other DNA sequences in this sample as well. The CDR3 here is CASSPIGGSDYEQYF. Written as DNA, the CDR3 is TGTGCCAGTAGTCCTATAGGGGGCTCGGACTACGAGCAGTACTTC. The chain combines TRBV19 with TRBJ2-7, with 7 bases aligning to TRBD1. The CDR3 is 15 residues long. V shed 5 bases, J shed 3 bases, and the junction held 10 bases outside the gene matches. Germline V gene lookup returns CDR1 LNHDA and CDR2 SQIVND (reference sequence).

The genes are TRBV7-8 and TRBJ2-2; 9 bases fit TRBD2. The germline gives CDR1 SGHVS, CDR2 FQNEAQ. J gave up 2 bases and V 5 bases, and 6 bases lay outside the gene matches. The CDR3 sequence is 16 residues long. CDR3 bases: TGTGCCAGCAGCGTATTAGCGGGAGTTAACACCGGGGAGCTGTTTTTT. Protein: CASSVLAGVNTGELFF.

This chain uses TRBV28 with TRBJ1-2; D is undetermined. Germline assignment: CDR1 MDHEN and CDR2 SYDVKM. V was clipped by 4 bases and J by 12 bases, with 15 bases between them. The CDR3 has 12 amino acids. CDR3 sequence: CASSSGTAPDTF. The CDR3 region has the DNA TGTGCCAGCAGTTCGGGAACAGCCCCAGACACCTTC.

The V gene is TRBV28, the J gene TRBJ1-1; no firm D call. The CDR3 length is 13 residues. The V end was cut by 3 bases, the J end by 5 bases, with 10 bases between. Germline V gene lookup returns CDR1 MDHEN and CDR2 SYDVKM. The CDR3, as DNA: TGTGCCAGCAGTTTGGGCCGTTGGACTGAAGCTTTCTTT. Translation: CASSLGRWTEAFF.

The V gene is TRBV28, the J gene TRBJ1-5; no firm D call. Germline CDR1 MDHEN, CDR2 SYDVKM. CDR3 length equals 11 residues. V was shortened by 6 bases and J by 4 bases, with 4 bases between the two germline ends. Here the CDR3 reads CASRSNQPQHF. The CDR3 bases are TGTGCCAGCAGGAGTAATCAGCCCCAGCATTTT.

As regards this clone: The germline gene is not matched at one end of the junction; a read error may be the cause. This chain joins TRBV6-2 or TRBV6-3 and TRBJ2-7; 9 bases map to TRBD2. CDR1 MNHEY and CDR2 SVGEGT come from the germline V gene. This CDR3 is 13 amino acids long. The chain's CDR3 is CASSYSTAGGPSF. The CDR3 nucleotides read TGTGCCAGCAGTTACTCGACGGCGGGAGGGCCGTCCTTC.

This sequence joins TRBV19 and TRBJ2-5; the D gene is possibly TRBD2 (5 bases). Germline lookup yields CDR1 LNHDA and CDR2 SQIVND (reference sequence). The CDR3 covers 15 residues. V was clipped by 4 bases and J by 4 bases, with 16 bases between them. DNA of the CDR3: TGTGCCAGTAGTACCAGTACGGGGTGGGGAGAGACCCAGTACTTC. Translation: CASSTSTGWGETQYF.

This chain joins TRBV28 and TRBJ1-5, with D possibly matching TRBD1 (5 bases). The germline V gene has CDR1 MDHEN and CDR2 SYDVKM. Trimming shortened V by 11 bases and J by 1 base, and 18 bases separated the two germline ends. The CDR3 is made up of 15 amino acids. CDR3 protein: CACNDPGLSNQPQHF. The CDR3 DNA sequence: TGTGCCTGCAATGACCCGGGACTCAGCAATCAGCCCCAGCATTTT.

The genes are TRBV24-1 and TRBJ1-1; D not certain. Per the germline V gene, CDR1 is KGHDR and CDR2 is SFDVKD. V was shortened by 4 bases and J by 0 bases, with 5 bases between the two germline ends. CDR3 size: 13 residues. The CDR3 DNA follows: TGTGCCACCAGTGAGACACTGAACACTGAAGCTTTCTTT. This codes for CATSETLNTEAFF.

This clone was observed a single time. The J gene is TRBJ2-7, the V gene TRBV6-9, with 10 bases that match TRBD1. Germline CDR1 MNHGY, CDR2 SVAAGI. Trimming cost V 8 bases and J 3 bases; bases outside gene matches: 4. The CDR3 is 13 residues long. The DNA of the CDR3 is TGTGCCAGCCCCGGGACAGGGGTCTACGAGCAGTACTTC. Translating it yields CASPGTGVYEQYF.